Given below is one T cell receptor (beta chain) in context. Its matching antigen is unknown. The data derive from a study of T-cell memory formation after mild COVID-19. Overall study findings and caveats: Clones contracting over day 15 to 85 were CD4/CD8 balanced, with later expanders leaning CD4+.

Germline CDR1 is LGHDT and CDR2 is YNNKEL (reference sequence). CDR3 length equals 15 residues. Trimming removed 1 base from V and 0 bases from J, with 6 bases in between. TCRdb re-analysed the 5' RACE reads in MiXCR, keeping a single row per CDR3 protein. The sample includes 250,000 to 300,000 distinct CDR3 sequences, about a sixth of them seen just once. This sequence joins TRBV3-1 and TRBJ1-4; TRBD1 is a possible D gene (5 bases). The source material was PBMCs or a T cell subset sorted from them (not recorded which). The TCR sequence derives from a man between 18 and 29 years old who had mild COVID-19 (a few samples of this study predate the infection). Cell type and time point are not known. The CDR3 DNA follows: TGTGCCAGCAGCCAAGTGGGGGCAACTAATGAAAAACTGTTTTTT. This encodes CASSQVGATNEKLFF.